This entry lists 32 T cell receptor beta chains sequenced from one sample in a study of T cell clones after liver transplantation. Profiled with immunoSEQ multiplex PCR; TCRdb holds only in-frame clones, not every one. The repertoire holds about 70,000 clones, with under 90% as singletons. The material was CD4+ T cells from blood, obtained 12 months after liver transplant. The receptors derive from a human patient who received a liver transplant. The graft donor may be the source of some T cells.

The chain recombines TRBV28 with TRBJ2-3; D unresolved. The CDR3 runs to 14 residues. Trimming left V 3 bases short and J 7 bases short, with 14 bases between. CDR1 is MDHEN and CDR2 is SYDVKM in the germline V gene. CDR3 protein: CASSFVFPGNTQYF. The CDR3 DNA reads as TGTGCCAGCAGTTTTGTTTTCCCAGGAAATACGCAGTATTTT.

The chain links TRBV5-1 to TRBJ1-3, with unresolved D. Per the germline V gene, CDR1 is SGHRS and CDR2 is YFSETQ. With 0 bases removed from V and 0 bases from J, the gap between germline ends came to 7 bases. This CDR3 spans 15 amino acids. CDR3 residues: CASSLGGNSGNTIYF. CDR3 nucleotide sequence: TGCGCCAGCAGCTTGGGAGGAAACTCTGGAAACACCATATATTTT.

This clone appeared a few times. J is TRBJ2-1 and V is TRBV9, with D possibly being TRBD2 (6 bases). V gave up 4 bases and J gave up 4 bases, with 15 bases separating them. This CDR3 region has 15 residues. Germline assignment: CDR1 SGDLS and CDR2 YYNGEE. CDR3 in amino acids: CASSSGLVDYNEQFF. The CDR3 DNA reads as TGTGCCAGCAGCTCGGGACTCGTCGATTACAATGAGCAGTTCTTC.

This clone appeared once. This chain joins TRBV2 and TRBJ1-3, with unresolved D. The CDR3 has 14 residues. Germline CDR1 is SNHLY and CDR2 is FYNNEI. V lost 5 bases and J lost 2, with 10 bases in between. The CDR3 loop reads CASSMRGAGNTIYF. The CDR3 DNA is TGTGCCAGCAGTATGCGGGGAGCTGGAAACACCATATATTTT.

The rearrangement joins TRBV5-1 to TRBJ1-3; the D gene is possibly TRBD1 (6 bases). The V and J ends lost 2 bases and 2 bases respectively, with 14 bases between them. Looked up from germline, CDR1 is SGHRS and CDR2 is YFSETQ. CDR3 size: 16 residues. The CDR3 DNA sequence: TGCGCCAGCAGCTTCAGTCCGGGGGCGGCTGGAAACACCATATATTTT. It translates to CASSFSPGAAGNTIYF.

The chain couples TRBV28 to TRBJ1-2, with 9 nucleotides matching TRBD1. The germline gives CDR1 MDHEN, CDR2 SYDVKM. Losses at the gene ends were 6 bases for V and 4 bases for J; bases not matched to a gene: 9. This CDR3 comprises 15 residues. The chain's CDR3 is CASRTPGQGIYGYTF. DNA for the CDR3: TGTGCCAGCAGAACTCCGGGACAGGGTATCTATGGCTACACCTTC.

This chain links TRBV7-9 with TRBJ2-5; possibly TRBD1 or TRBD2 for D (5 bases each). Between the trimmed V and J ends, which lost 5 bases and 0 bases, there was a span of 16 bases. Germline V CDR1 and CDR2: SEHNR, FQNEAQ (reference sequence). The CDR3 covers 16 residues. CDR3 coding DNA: TGTGCCAGCAGCCGCGGGCAGGGCACCAACCAAGAGACCCAGTACTTC. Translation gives CASSRGQGTNQETQYF.

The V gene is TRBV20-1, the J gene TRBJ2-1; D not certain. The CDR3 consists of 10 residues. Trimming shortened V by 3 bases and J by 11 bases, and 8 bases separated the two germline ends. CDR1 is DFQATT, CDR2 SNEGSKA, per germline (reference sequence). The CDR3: CSASSEQQFF. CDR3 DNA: TGCAGTGCTAGTAGTGAACAGCAGTTCTTC.

The CDR3 DNA sequence: TGCGCCAGCAGCGGAGCGGGAGGGGATGAGACCCAGTACTTC. Translation gives CASSGAGGDETQYF. The chain is built from TRBV5-1 and TRBJ2-5; TRBD2 aligns across 10 bases. V lost 4 bases and J lost 5; bases outside the gene matches: 5. Germline-derived CDR1 and CDR2 are SGHRS and YFSETQ. CDR3 size: 14 residues. The entire variable domain, with the rest obtained from reference TRBV5-1 and TRBJ2-5, is as follows: KAGVTQTPRYLIKTRGQQVTLSCSPISGHRSVSWYQQTPGQGLQFLFEYFSETQRNKGNFPGRFSGRQFSNSRSEMNVSTLELGDSALYLCASSGAGGDETQYFGPGTRLLVL.

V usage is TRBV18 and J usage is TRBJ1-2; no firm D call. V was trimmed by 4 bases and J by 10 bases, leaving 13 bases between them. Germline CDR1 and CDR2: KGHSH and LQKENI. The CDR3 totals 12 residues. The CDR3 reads CASSLRGRYYTF. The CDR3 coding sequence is TGTGCCAGCTCACTCCGAGGCAGGTACTACACCTTC.

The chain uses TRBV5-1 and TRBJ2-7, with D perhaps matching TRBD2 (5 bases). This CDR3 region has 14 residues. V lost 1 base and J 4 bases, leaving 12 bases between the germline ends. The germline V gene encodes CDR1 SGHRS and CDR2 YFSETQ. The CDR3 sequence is CASSLLGGTYEQYF. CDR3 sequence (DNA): TGCGCCAGCAGCTTGTTAGGAGGTACATACGAGCAGTACTTC.

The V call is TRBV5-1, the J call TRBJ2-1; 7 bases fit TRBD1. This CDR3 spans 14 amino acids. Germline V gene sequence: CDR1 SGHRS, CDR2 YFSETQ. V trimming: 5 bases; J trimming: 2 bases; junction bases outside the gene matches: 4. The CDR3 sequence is CASRDGQAYNEQFF. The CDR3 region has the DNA TGCGCCAGCAGAGACGGACAGGCCTACAATGAGCAGTTCTTC.

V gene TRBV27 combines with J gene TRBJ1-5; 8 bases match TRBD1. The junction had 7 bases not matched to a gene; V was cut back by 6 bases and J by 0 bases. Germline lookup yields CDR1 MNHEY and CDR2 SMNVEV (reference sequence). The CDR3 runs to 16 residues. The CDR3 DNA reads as TGTGCCAGCAGCTCCGGACAGGGTTATAGCAATCAGCCCCAGCATTTT. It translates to CASSSGQGYSNQPQHF.

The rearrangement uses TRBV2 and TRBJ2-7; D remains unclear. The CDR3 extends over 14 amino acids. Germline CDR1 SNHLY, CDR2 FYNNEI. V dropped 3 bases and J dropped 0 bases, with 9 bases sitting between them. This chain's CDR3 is CASSDNRDSYEQYF. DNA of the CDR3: TGTGCCAGCAGTGATAACCGCGACTCCTACGAGCAGTACTTC.

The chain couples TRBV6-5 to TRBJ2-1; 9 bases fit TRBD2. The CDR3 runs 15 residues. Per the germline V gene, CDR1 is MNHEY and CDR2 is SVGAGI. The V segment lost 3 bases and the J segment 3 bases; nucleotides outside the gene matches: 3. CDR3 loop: CASSYGSGSYNEQFF. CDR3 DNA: TGTGCCAGCAGTTATGGTAGCGGGAGCTACAATGAGCAGTTCTTC.

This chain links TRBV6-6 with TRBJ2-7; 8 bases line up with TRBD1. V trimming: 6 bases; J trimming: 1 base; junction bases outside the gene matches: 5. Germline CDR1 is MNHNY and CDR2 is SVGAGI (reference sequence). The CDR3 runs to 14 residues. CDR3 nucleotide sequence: TGTGCCAGCAGCCTCGACAGGGGATCCTACGAGCAGTACTTC. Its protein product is CASSLDRGSYEQYF.

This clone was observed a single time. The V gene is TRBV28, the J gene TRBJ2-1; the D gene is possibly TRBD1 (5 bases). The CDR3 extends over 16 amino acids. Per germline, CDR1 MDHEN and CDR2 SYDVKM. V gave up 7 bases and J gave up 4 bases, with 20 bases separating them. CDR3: CASISPRQTFYNEQFF. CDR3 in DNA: TGTGCCAGCATCTCACCCAGACAGACTTTTTACAATGAGCAGTTCTTC.

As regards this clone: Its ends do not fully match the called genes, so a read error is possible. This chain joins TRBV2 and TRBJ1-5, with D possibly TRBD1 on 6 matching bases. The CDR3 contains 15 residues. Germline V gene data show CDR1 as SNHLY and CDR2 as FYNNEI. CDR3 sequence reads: CASREGGSGNQPQHF. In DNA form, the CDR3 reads TGTGCCAGCAGGGAAGGGGGGAGTGGCAATCAGCCCCAGCATTTT.

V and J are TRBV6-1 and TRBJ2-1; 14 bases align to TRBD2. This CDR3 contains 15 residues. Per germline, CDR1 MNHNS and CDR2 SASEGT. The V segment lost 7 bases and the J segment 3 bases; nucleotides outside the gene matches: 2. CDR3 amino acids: CASNGLAGGYNEQFF. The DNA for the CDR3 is TGTGCCAGCAACGGACTAGCGGGAGGCTACAATGAGCAGTTCTTC.

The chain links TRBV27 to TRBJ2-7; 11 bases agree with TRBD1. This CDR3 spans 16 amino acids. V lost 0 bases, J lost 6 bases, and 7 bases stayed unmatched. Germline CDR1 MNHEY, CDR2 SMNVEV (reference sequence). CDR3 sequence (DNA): TGTGCCAGCAGTTTATCGTGGGACAGGGGGATTCTCGAGCAGTACTTC. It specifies CASSLSWDRGILEQYF.

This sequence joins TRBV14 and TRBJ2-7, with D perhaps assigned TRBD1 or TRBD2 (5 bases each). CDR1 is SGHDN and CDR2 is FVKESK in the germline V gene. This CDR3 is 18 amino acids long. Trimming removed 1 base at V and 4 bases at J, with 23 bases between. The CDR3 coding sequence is TGTGCCAGCAGCCAAGGATTAGGACGGCCTGGGACCCCTTACGAGCAGTACTTC. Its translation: CASSQGLGRPGTPYEQYF.

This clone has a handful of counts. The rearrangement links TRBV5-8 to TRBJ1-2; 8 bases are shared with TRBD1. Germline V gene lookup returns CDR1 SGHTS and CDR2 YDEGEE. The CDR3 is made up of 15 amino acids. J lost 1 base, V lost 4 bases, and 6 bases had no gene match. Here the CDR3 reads CASSRTGSGNYGYTF. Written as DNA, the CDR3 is TGTGCCAGCAGCCGGACAGGGTCGGGTAACTATGGCTACACCTTC.

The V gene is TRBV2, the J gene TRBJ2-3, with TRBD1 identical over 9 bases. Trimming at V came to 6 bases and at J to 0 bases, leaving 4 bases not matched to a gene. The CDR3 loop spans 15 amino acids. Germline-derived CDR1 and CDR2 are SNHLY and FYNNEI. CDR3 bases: TGTGCCAGCAGAGCCGGGACAGGGAGCACAGATACGCAGTATTTT. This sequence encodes CASRAGTGSTDTQYF.

CDR3 amino acids: CASSLPLNEQFF. The CDR3 bases are TGTGCCAGCAGCCTCCCTCTCAATGAGCAGTTCTTC. The rearrangement uses TRBV28 and TRBJ2-1; D gene unclear. Germline V gives CDR1 MDHEN, CDR2 SYDVKM. This CDR3 has 12 amino acids. The germline V and J ends were trimmed by 6 bases and 6 bases, with 9 bases remaining between them.

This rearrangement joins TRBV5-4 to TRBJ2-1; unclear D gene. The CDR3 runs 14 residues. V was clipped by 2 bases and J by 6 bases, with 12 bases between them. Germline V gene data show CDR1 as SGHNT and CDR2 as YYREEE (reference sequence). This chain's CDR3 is CASSFSMSSNEQFF. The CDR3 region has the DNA TGTGCCAGCAGCTTTTCTATGTCGTCCAATGAGCAGTTCTTC.

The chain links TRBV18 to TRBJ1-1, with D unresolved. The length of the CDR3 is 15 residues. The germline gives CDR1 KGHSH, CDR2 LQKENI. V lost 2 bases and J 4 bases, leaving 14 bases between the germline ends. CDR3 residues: CASSPTSNRFTEAFF. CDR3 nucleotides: TGTGCCAGCTCACCAACCTCGAATAGGTTCACTGAAGCTTTCTTT.

This CDR3 is CASSFRSNYGYTF. The CDR3 DNA sequence: TGTGCCAGCAGCTTCAGAAGTAACTATGGCTACACCTTC. The gene calls are TRBV13 and TRBJ1-2; D not resolved. The CDR3 is 13 amino acids. V shed 3 bases and J shed 1 base, with 6 bases lying between them. Germline lookup yields CDR1 PRHDT and CDR2 FYEKMQ (reference sequence).

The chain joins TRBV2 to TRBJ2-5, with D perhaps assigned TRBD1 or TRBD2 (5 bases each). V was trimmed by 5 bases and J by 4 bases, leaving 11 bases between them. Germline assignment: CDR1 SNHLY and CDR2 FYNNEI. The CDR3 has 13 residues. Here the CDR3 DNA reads TGTGCCAGCAGTATCGGGGCCAGAGAGACCCAGTACTTC. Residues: CASSIGARETQYF.

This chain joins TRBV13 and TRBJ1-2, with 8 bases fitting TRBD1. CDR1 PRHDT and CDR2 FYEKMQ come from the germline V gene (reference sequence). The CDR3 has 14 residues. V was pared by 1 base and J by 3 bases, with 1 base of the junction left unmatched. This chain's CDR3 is CASSLADRDYGYTF. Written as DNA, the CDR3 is TGTGCCAGCAGCTTAGCGGACAGGGACTATGGCTACACCTTC.

CDR3 amino acids: CASSSQGGNTEAFF. The CDR3 nucleotides are TGCGCCAGCAGCTCGCAAGGGGGGAACACTGAAGCTTTCTTT. This chain uses TRBV5-1 with TRBJ1-1; D possibly corresponds to TRBD1 (6 bases). V was shortened by 3 bases and J by 1 base, with 10 bases between the two germline ends. Germline CDR1 and CDR2: SGHRS and YFSETQ. CDR3 length equals 14 residues.

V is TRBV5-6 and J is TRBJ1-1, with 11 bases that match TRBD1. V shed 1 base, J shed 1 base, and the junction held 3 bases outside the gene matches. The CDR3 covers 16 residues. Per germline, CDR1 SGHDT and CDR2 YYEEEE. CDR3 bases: TGTGCCAGCAGCTTGAGGACAGGGGGCGGGAACACTGAAGCTTTCTTT. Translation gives CASSLRTGGGNTEAFF.

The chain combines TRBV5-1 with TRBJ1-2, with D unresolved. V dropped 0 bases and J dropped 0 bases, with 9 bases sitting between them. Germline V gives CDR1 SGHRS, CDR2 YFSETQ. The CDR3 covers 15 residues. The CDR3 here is CASSLVGVSNYGYTF. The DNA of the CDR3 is TGCGCCAGCAGCTTGGTCGGGGTATCTAACTATGGCTACACCTTC. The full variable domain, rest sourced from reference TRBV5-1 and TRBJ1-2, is KAGVTQTPRYLIKTRGQQVTLSCSPISGHRSVSWYQQTPGQGLQFLFEYFSETQRNKGNFPGRFSGRQFSNSRSEMNVSTLELGDSALYLCASSLVGVSNYGYTFGSGTRLTVV.